One sample yielded the 26 T cell receptor beta chains listed below, sequenced in a study of Ad26.COV2.S vaccination and SARS-CoV-2 variants. As for treatment: over 15 received Ad26.COV2.S at low or high dose, single or two shots; several received placebo; per-sample allocation not given. Sampling occurred on day 63 after the first vaccine or placebo injection. Method: immunoSEQ multiplex PCR; TCRdb's copy keeps in-frame clones and lacks some. The data hold about 440,000 clones, with around 91% observed a single time. Sequencing was performed on peripheral blood, taken in a trial of Ad26.COV2.S vaccine versus placebo. The receptors were sampled from a person aged 18-65 years who received the Ad26.COV2.S COVID-19 vaccine or a placebo.

The chain uses TRBV24-1 and TRBJ2-7; 8 nucleotides align to TRBD1. V was pared by 3 bases and J by 6 bases, with 9 bases of the junction left unmatched. The CDR3 runs to 15 residues. The germline V gene encodes CDR1 KGHDR and CDR2 SFDVKD. Here the CDR3 reads CATSDRRDRRTEQYF. CDR3 in DNA: TGTGCCACCAGTGATCGGAGGGACAGGCGGACCGAGCAGTACTTC.

J is TRBJ2-1 and V is TRBV19, with D perhaps given as TRBD1 or TRBD2 (7 bases each). In germline, CDR1 is LNHDA, CDR2 SQIVND (reference sequence). The germline V and J ends were trimmed by 4 bases and 8 bases, with 21 bases remaining between them. CDR3 length equals 16 residues. CDR3 sequence (DNA): TGTGCCAGTAGTAGGGGGGGACAGCCTTTGTTGTATGAGCAGTTCTTC. Protein product: CASSRGGQPLLYEQFF.

This chain joins TRBV13 and TRBJ2-7; 14 bases fit TRBD2. V lost 3 bases to trimming and J lost 0 bases; unmatched junction nucleotides: 4. Germline V CDR1 and CDR2: PRHDT, FYEKMQ (reference sequence). The CDR3 sequence is 17 residues long. CDR3 DNA: TGTGCCAGCAGCTTGGGGACTAGCGGGAGTCCCTCCTACGAGCAGTACTTC. This translates into CASSLGTSGSPSYEQYF.

The chain recombines TRBV5-4 with TRBJ2-1; D perhaps matches TRBD1 (6 bases). Germline V CDR1 and CDR2: SGHNT, YYREEE (reference sequence). V lost 3 bases and J lost 2, with 15 bases in between. The CDR3 contains 16 residues. CDR3 nucleotide sequence: TGTGCCAGCAGCTCTGTTGCACAGGGCCCCTACAATGAGCAGTTCTTC. Translation gives CASSSVAQGPYNEQFF.

V is TRBV5-1 and J is TRBJ2-7, with D perhaps given as TRBD1 or TRBD2 (5 bases each). The V gene's germline CDR1 is SGHRS and CDR2 YFSETQ. Between the trimmed V and J ends, which lost 6 bases and 3 bases, there was a span of 25 bases. The CDR3 is 17 residues long. The CDR3 sequence is CASTQGTGSFKYYEQYF. CDR3 DNA: TGCGCCAGCACCCAAGGGACCGGATCGTTCAAATACTACGAGCAGTACTTC.

The rearrangement uses TRBV28 and TRBJ2-7; TRBD2 aligns across 7 bases. In germline, CDR1 is MDHEN, CDR2 SYDVKM. The CDR3 extends over 14 amino acids. V dropped 7 bases and J dropped 2; count of bases not matched to a gene: 8. CDR3 DNA: TGTGCCAGCACTCCTCTAGCGGAAACCTACGAGCAGTACTTC. It yields the protein CASTPLAETYEQYF.

Points on this clone: Other DNA sequences from this sample encode an identical CDR3 as well. The CDR3 region has the DNA TGTGCCAGCAGTTTAGATACGCAGTATTTT. Protein: CASSLDTQYF. The chain employs TRBV28 and TRBJ2-3; D is unclear. Germline CDR1 MDHEN, CDR2 SYDVKM. This CDR3 is built from 10 residues. The V gene lost 2 bases and the J gene lost 6 bases, with 0 bases spanning the gap.

The J gene is TRBJ2-2, the V gene TRBV19; D unresolved. Germline loops: CDR1 LNHDA, CDR2 SQIVND (reference sequence). V lost 7 bases and J 2 bases, leaving 14 bases between the germline ends. The CDR3 spans 15 residues. CDR3 in DNA: TGTGCCAGTACATCCGTAGACAAAAACACCGGGGAGCTGTTTTTT. It codes for CASTSVDKNTGELFF.

The chain recombines TRBV3-1 (or the pseudogene TRBV3-2) with TRBJ2-5, with TRBD1 matching 7 bases. V gave up 3 bases and J gave up 7 bases; unmatched junction bases: 11. The length of the CDR3 is 15 residues. Per the germline V gene, CDR1 is LGHDT and CDR2 is YNNKEL (reference sequence). This chain's CDR3 is CASSHFSRGRGTQYF. CDR3 nucleotide sequence: TGTGCCAGCAGCCACTTCTCTAGGGGGCGTGGGACCCAGTACTTC.

The J gene is TRBJ2-3, the V gene TRBV3-1 (or the pseudogene TRBV3-2); 8 bases map to TRBD2. Germline V lookup: CDR1 LGHDT, CDR2 YNNKEL (reference sequence). The CDR3 runs 14 residues. J lost 1 base, V lost 4 bases, and 1 base had no gene match. The chain's CDR3 is CASSPTSGTDTQYF. CDR3 sequence (DNA): TGTGCCAGCAGCCCGACTAGCGGCACAGATACGCAGTATTTT.

The V and J genes are TRBV25-1 and TRBJ1-2, with D hard to call. V dropped 8 bases and J dropped 5 bases, with 18 bases sitting between them. Germline lookup yields CDR1 MGHDK and CDR2 SYGVNS. The CDR3 covers 14 residues. CDR3 residues: CASQPGRLIYGYTF. The CDR3 coding sequence is TGTGCCAGCCAACCCGGCAGGCTGATTTATGGCTACACCTTC.

This clone was seen just once. The chain recombines TRBV4-1 with TRBJ1-1, with D hard to call. The V gene lost 1 base and the J gene lost 0 bases, with 9 bases spanning the gap. The CDR3 has 15 amino acids. CDR1 is MGHRA, CDR2 YSYEKL, per germline. The CDR3 DNA reads TGCGCCAGCAGCCAAGTATATAATATGAACACTGAAGCTTTCTTT. Translation gives CASSQVYNMNTEAFF.

The genes are TRBV28 and TRBJ1-4, with 9 bases that match TRBD1. CDR3 length equals 16 residues. Germline V lookup: CDR1 MDHEN, CDR2 SYDVKM. Trimming cost V 2 bases and J 5 bases; bases outside gene matches: 6. For the CDR3, the DNA is TGTGCCAGCAGTTTACTGCCAACAGGGGGCAATGAAAAACTGTTTTTT. It yields the protein CASSLLPTGGNEKLFF. The complete variable domain, with remaining parts taken from reference TRBV28 and TRBJ1-4, reads DVKVTQSSRYLVKRTGEKVFLECVQDMDHENMFWYRQDPGLGLRLIYFSYDVKMKEKGDIPEGYSVSREKKERFSLILESASTNQTSMYLCASSLLPTGGNEKLFFGSGTQLSVL.

The V call is TRBV11-2, the J call TRBJ2-3; TRBD2 matches 11 bases. CDR1 SGHAT and CDR2 FQNNGV come from the germline V gene. This CDR3 has 15 amino acids. J lost 4 bases, V lost 3 bases, and 3 bases had no gene match. The CDR3 DNA sequence: TGTGCCAGCAGCTTTAGCGGGGGGGGATCAGATACGCAGTATTTT. Its translation is CASSFSGGGSDTQYF.

The chain has TRBV28 and TRBJ1-4; weak D call: TRBD1 (6 bases). V shed 6 bases and J shed 8 bases, with 25 bases lying between them. The germline V gene has CDR1 MDHEN and CDR2 SYDVKM. The CDR3 contains 17 residues. The CDR3 bases are TGTGCCAGCAGCCCAGGTTTTAGACAGGACGGACGGGAAAAACTGTTTTTT. This sequence encodes CASSPGFRQDGREKLFF.

The chain has TRBV24-1 and TRBJ2-3; D gene unclear. Germline V CDR1 and CDR2: KGHDR, SFDVKD. The CDR3 sequence is 16 residues long. Trimming took 3 bases from V and 3 from J, leaving 15 bases between them. The CDR3 DNA sequence: TGTGCCACCAGTGATCCAGGATCCAAGGGTACAGATACGCAGTATTTT. Its protein product is CATSDPGSKGTDTQYF.

The chain employs TRBV6-1 and TRBJ1-2, with D hard to call. The CDR3 has 13 amino acids. The germline V gene has CDR1 MNHNS and CDR2 SASEGT. Trimming stripped 2 bases from V and 7 bases from J, with 11 bases between. CDR3 protein: CASSERTLGGYTF. DNA for the CDR3: TGTGCCAGCAGTGAAAGGACTCTGGGTGGCTACACCTTC.

The chain recombines TRBV19 with TRBJ2-5; 9 bases align to TRBD1. The CDR3 is made up of 15 amino acids. Germline V gene data show CDR1 as LNHDA and CDR2 as SQIVND (reference sequence). The J segment lost 3 bases and the V segment lost 6 bases, leaving 8 bases of the junction unmatched. Here the CDR3 reads CASSRGWTGEETQYF. For the CDR3, the DNA is TGTGCCAGTAGCCGAGGGTGGACAGGGGAAGAGACCCAGTACTTC.

This sequence joins TRBV4-1 and TRBJ2-3, with 11 bases that match TRBD2. Per the germline V gene, CDR1 is MGHRA and CDR2 is YSYEKL. The V segment lost 0 bases and the J segment 4 bases; nucleotides outside the gene matches: 18. This CDR3 is 21 amino acids long. Here the CDR3 DNA reads TGCGCCAGCAGCCAAGATCCCCCCAGACTAGCGGGATCCACTGGGCCAGATACGCAGTATTTT. Protein product: CASSQDPPRLAGSTGPDTQYF.

CDR3 sequence (DNA): TGTGCCAGCAGCAAATTTTCTAGGGTCGGGGGACAGGGGGCCTACGAGCAGTACTTC. This translates into CASSKFSRVGGQGAYEQYF. V is TRBV21-1 and J is TRBJ2-7; the table assigns TRBD1, which was not confirmed against the DNA. TRBV21-1 is a pseudogene segment. This CDR3 is 19 amino acids long.

This chain links TRBV24-1 with TRBJ2-5; 9 bases are a match to TRBD2. This CDR3 is built from 17 residues. J was trimmed by 0 bases and V by 3 bases; bases with no gene match: 7. Germline V lookup: CDR1 KGHDR, CDR2 SFDVKD. Here the CDR3 DNA reads TGTGCCACCAGTGATACCTCTAGCGGGGCGTACCAAGAGACCCAGTACTTC. As protein: CATSDTSSGAYQETQYF.

The CDR3 region is CAISEGGDTDTQYF. DNA for the CDR3: TGTGCCATCAGTGAGGGGGGGGACACAGATACGCAGTATTTT. The V and J genes are TRBV10-3 and TRBJ2-3; 7 bases match TRBD2. The CDR3 is 14 amino acids. Trimming cost V 2 bases and J 2 bases; bases outside gene matches: 1. Germline V gives CDR1 ENHRY, CDR2 SYGVKD.

The chain employs TRBV9 and TRBJ2-7, with a possible D match to TRBD1 (6 bases). V was trimmed by 0 bases and J by 2 bases, leaving 15 bases between them. This CDR3 is 16 amino acids long. Looked up from germline, CDR1 is SGDLS and CDR2 is YYNGEE. The CDR3 DNA reads TGTGCCAGCAGCGTAGATGAAGGGGACACTGCCTACGAGCAGTACTTC. Residues: CASSVDEGDTAYEQYF.

This clone was seen once. CDR3 sequence reads: CASTIGGGTSTDTQYF. The CDR3 DNA follows: TGTGCCAGCACCATTGGTGGGGGGACTAGCACAGATACGCAGTATTTT. This chain links TRBV7-9 with TRBJ2-3, with D possibly being TRBD2 (6 bases). V lost 7 bases and J lost 0, with 17 bases in between. The CDR3 sequence is 16 residues long. The germline V gene has CDR1 SEHNR and CDR2 FQNEAQ (reference sequence). The full variable domain, rest sourced from reference TRBV7-9 and TRBJ2-3, is DTGVSQNPRHKITKRGQNVTFRCDPISEHNRLYWYRQTLGQGPEFLTYFQNEAQLEKSRLLSDRFSAERPKGSFSTLEIQRTEQGDSAMYLCASTIGGGTSTDTQYFGPGTRLTVL.

The chain couples TRBV19 to TRBJ2-1; 13 bases agree with TRBD2. The J segment lost 0 bases and the V segment lost 6 bases, leaving 8 bases of the junction unmatched. The CDR3 has 18 residues. Germline V gene lookup returns CDR1 LNHDA and CDR2 SQIVND (reference sequence). The CDR3 sequence: CASRKTSGRASSYNEQFF. The CDR3 bases are TGTGCCAGTAGGAAAACTAGCGGGAGGGCCAGCTCCTACAATGAGCAGTTCTTC.

The V and J genes are TRBV7-3 and TRBJ2-1; no clear D gene. Germline V gene lookup returns CDR1 SGHTA and CDR2 FQGTGA. The CDR3 is 16 amino acids. V was shortened by 1 base and J by 3 bases, with 13 bases between the two germline ends. CDR3 residues: CASSLSRISSYNEQFF. As DNA, the CDR3 is TGTGCCAGCAGCTTAAGCAGGATCTCTAGCTACAATGAGCAGTTCTTC.